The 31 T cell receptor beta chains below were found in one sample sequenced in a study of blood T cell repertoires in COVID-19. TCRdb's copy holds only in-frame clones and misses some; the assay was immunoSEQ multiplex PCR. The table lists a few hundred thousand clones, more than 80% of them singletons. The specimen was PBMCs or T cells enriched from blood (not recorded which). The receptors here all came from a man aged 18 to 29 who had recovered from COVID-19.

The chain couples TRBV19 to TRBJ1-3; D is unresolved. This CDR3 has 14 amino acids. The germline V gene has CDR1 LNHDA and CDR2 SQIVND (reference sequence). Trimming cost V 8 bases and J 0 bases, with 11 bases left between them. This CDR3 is CASWAGSSGNTIYF. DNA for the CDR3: TGTGCCAGTTGGGCGGGGAGCTCTGGAAACACCATATATTTT.

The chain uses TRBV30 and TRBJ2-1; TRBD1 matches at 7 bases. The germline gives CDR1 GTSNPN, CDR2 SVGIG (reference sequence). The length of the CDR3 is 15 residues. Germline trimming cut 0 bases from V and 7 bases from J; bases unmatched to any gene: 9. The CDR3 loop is CAWSVTGDTRNEQFF. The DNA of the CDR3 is TGTGCCTGGAGTGTAACAGGGGACACTAGGAATGAGCAGTTCTTC.

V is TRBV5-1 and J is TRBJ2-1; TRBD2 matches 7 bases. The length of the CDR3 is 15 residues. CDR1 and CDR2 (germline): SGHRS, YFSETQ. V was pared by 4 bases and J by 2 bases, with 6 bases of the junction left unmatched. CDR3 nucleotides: TGCGCCAGCAGCCTAACTAGCGACACCTACAATGAGCAGTTCTTC. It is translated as CASSLTSDTYNEQFF. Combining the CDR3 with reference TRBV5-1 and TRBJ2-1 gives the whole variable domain KAGVTQTPRYLIKTRGQQVTLSCSPISGHRSVSWYQQTPGQGLQFLFEYFSETQRNKGNFPGRFSGRQFSNSRSEMNVSTLELGDSALYLCASSLTSDTYNEQFFGPGTRLTVL.

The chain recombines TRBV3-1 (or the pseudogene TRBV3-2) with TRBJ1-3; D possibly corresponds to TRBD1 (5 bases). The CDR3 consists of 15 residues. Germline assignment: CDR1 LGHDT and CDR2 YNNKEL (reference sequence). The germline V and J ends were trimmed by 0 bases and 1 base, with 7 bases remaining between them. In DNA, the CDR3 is TGTGCCAGCAGCCAAGAAGGGGTTTCTGGAAACACCATATATTTT. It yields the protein CASSQEGVSGNTIYF.

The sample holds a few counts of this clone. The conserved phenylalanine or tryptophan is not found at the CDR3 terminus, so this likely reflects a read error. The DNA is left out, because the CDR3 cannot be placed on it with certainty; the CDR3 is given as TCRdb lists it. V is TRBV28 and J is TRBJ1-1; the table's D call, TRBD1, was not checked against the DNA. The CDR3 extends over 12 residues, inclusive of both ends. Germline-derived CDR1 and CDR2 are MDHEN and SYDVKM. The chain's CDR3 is CASSLVPPDRGV.

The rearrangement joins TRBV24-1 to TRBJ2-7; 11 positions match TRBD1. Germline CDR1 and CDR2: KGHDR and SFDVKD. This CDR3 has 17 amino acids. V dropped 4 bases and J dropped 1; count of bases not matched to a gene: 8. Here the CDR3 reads CATSDVPGQGGSYEQYF. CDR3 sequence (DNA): TGTGCCACCAGTGACGTCCCGGGACAGGGGGGATCCTACGAGCAGTACTTC.

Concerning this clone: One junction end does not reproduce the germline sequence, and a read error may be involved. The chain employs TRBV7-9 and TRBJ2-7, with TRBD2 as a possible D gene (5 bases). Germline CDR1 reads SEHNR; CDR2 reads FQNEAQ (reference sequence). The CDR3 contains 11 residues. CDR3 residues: CASSLAGEQYF. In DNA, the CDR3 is TGTGCCAGCAGCCTAGCCGGGGAGCAGTACTTC. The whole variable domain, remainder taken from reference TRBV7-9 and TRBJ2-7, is DTGVSQNPRHKITKRGQNVTFRCDPISEHNRLYWYRQTLGQGPEFLTYFQNEAQLEKSRLLSDRFSAERPKGSFSTLEIQRTEQGDSAMYLCASSLAGEQYFGPGTRLTVT.

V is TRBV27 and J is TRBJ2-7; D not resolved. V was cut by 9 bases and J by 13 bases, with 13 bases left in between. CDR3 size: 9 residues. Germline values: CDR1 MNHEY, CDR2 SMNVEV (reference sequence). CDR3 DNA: TGTGCCAGACAACAACCCCTTTACTTC. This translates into CARQQPLYF.

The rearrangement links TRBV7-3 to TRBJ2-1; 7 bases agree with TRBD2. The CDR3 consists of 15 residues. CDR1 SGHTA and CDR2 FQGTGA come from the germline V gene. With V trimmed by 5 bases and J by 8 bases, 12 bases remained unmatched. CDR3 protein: CASSPTATGGYEQFF. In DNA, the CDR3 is TGTGCCAGCAGCCCCACCGCCACGGGAGGTTATGAGCAGTTCTTC.

DNA of the CDR3: TGCGCCAGCAGAGCCGGAGGGATGAACACTGAAGCTTTCTTT. Protein sequence: CASRAGGMNTEAFF. The chain has TRBV10-2 and TRBJ1-1; D gene uncertain. V was shortened by 6 bases and J by 0 bases, with 11 bases between the two germline ends. The CDR3 consists of 14 residues. CDR1 and CDR2 (germline): WSHSY, SAAADI.

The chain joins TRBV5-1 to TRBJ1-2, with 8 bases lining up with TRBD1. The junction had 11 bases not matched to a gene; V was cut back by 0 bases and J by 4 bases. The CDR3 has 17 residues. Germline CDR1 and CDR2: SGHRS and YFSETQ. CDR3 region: CASSLAPRDRPLYGYTF. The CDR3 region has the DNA TGCGCCAGCAGCTTGGCCCCAAGGGACAGGCCTCTCTATGGCTACACCTTC.

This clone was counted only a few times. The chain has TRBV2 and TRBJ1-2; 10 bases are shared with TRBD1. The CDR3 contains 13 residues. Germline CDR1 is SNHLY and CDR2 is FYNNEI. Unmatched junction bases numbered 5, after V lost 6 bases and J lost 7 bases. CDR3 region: CASRDRGRGGYTF. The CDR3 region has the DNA TGTGCCAGCAGAGACAGGGGGCGCGGTGGCTACACCTTC.

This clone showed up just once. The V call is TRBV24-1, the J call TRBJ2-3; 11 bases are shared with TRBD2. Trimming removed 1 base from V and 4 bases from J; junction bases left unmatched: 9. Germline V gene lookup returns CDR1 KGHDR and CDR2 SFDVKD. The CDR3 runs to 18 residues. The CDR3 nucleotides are TGTGCCACCAGTGATTTAGGGCGTAGCGGGAGGGCGCCAGATACGCAGTATTTT. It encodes CATSDLGRSGRAPDTQYF.

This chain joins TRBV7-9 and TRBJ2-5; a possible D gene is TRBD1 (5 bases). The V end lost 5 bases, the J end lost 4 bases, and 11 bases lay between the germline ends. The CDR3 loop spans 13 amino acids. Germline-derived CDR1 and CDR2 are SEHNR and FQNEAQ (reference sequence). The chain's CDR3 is CASSQRGGETQYF. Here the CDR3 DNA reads TGTGCCAGCAGCCAAAGGGGTGGAGAGACCCAGTACTTC.

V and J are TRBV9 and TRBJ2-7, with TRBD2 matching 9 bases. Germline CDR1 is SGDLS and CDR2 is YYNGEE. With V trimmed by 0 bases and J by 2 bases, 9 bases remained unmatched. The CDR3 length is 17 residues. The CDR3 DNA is TGTGCCAGCAGCGTAGCTTCCGGGACTAGCAGAACCTACGAGCAGTACTTC. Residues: CASSVASGTSRTYEQYF.

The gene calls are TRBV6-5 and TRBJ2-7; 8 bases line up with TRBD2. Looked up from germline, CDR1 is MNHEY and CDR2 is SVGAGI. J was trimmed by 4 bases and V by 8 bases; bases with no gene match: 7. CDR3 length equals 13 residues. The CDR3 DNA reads TGTGCCAGCCGGGCGGGGGGAGGATACGAGCAGTACTTC. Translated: CASRAGGGYEQYF.

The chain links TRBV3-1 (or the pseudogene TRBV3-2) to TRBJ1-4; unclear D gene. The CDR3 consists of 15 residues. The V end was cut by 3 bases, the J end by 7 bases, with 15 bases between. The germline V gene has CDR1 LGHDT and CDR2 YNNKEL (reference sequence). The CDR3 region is CASSHFRREGEKLFF. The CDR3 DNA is TGTGCCAGCAGCCACTTTAGGAGGGAAGGTGAAAAACTGTTTTTT.

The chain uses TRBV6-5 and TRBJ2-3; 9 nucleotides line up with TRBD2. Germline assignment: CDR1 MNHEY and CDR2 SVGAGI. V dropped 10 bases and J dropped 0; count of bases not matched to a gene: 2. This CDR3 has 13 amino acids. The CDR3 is CATTSGSTDTQYF. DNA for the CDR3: TGTGCCACCACTAGCGGGAGCACAGATACGCAGTATTTT.

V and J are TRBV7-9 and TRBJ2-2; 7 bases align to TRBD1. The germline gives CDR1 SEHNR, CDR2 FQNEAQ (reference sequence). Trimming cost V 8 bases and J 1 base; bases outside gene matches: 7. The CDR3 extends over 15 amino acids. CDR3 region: CASPGTEGNTGELFF. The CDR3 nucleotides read TGTGCCAGCCCGGGGACAGAGGGGAACACCGGGGAGCTGTTTTTT.

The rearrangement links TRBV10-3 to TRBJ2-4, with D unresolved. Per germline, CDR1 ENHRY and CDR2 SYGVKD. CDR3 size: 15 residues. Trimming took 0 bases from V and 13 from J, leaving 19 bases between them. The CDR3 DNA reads TGTGCCATCAGTGAGTCAATTTCACCGGAATCAGGCCAGTACTTC. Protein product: CAISESISPESGQYF.

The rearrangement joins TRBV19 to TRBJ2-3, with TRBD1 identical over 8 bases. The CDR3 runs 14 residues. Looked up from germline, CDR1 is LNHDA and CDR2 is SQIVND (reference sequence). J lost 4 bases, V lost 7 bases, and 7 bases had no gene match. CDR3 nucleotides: TGTGCCAGTACCCGGACAGGGTCGGCAGATACGCAGTATTTT. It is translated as CASTRTGSADTQYF.

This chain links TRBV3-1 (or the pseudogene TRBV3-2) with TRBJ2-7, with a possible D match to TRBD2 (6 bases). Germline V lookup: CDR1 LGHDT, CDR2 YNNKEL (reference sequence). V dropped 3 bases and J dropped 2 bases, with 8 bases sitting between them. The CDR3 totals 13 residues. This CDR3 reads CASSQEGTYEQYF. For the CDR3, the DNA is TGTGCCAGCAGCCAGGAGGGCACCTACGAGCAGTACTTC.

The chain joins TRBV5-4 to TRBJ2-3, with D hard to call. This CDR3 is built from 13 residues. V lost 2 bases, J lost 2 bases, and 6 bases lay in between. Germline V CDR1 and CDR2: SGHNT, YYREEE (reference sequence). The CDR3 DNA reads TGTGCCAGCAGCTTCAGCGACACAGATACGCAGTATTTT. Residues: CASSFSDTDTQYF.

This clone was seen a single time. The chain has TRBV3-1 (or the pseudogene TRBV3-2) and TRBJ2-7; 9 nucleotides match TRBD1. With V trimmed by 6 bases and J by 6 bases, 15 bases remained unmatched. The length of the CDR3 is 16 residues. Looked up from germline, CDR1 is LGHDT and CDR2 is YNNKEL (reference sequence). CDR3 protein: CASRNQAGTGWGEQYF. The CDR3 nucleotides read TGTGCCAGCAGGAACCAAGCCGGGACAGGGTGGGGCGAGCAGTACTTC.

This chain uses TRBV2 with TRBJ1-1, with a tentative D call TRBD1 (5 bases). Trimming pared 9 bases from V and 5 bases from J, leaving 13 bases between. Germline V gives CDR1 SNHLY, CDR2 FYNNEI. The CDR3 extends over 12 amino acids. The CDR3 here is CASTPGRTEAFF. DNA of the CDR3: TGTGCCAGTACCCCAGGGCGGACTGAAGCTTTCTTT.

CDR3 protein: CASSVDSYEQYF. DNA for the CDR3: TGTGCCAGCAGCGTAGACAGCTACGAGCAGTACTTC. The genes are TRBV9 and TRBJ2-7; D not resolved. This CDR3 comprises 12 residues. Germline V gives CDR1 SGDLS, CDR2 YYNGEE. Trimming removed 0 bases from V and 3 bases from J, with 4 bases in between.

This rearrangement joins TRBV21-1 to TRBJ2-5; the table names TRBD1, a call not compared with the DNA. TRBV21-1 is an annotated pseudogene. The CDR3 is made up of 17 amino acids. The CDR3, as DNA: TGTGCCAGCAGAGGGGGTCGTTCTCGCCAAGATCAAGAGACCCAGTACTTC. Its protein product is CASRGGRSRQDQETQYF.

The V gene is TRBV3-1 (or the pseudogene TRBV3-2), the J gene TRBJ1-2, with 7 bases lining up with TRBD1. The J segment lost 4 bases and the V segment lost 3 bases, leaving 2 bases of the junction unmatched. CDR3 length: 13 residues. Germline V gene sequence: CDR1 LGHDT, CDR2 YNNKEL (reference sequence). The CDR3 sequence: CASSQRDSYGYTF. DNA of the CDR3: TGTGCCAGCAGCCAGAGGGACAGCTATGGCTACACCTTC.

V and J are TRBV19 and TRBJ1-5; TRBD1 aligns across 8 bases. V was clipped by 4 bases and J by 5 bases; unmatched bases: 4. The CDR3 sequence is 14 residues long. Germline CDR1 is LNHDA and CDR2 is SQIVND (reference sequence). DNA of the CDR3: TGTGCCAGTAGTACCGACAGGGGAGATCAGCCCCAGCATTTT. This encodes CASSTDRGDQPQHF.

CDR3 in DNA: TGTGCCAGCAGCCCCGTATACAGGGCCCGACCCACAGATACGCAGTATTTT. Encoded protein: CASSPVYRARPTDTQYF. The rearrangement uses TRBV11-2 and TRBJ2-3, with a tentative D call TRBD1 (6 bases). The germline gives CDR1 SGHAT, CDR2 FQNNGV. V lost 5 bases, J lost 2 bases, and 20 bases lay in between. The CDR3 has 17 residues.

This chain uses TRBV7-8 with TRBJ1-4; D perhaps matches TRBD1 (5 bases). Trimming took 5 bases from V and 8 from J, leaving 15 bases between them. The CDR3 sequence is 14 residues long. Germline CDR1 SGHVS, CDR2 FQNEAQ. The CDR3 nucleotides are TGTGCCAGCAGCGGCCAGGGCGGATGGGAAAAACTGTTTTTT. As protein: CASSGQGGWEKLFF.